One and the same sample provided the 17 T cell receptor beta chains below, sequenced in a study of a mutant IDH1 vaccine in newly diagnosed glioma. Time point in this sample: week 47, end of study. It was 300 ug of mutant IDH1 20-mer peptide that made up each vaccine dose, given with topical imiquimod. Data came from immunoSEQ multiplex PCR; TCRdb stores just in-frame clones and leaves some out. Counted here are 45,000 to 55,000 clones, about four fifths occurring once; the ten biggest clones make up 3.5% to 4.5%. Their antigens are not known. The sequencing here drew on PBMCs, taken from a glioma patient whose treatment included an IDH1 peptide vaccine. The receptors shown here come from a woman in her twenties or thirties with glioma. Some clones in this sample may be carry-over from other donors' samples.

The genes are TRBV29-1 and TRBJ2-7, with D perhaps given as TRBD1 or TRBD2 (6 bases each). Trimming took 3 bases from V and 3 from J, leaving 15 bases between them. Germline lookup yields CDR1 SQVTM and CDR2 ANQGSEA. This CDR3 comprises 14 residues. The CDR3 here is CSVEGGAWGYEQYF. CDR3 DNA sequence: TGCAGCGTTGAGGGGGGCGCTTGGGGCTACGAGCAGTACTTC.

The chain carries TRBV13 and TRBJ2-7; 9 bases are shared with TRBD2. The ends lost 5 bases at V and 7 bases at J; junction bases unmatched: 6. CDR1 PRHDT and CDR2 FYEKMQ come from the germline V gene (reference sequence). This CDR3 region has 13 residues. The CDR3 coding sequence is TGTGCCAGCAGCAGGACTAGCGTGGGTGAGCAGTACTTC. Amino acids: CASSRTSVGEQYF.

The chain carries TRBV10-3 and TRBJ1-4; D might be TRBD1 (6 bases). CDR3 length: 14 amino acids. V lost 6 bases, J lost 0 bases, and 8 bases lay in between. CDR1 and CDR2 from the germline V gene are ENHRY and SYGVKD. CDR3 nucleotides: TGTGCCATCAGGGACAGCGCAACTAATGAAAAACTGTTTTTT. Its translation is CAIRDSATNEKLFF.

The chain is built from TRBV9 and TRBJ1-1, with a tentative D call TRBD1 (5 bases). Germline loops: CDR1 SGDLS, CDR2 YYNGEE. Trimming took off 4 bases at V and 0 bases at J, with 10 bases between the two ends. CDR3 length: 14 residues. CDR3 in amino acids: CASSWTDMNTEAFF. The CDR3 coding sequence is TGTGCCAGCAGCTGGACGGACATGAACACTGAAGCTTTCTTT.

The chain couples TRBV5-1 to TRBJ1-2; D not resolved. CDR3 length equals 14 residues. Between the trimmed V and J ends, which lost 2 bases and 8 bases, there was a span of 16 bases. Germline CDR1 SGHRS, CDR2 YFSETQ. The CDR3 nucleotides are TGCGCCAGCAGCTTCTCTGACAAATCCGACGGCTACACCTTC. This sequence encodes CASSFSDKSDGYTF.

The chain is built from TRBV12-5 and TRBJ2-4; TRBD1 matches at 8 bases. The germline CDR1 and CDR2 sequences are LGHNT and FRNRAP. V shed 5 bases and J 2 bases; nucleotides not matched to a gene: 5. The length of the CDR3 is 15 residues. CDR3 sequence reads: CASGLDRATKNIQYF. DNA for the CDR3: TGTGCTAGTGGTCTGGACAGGGCTACCAAAAACATTCAGTACTTC.

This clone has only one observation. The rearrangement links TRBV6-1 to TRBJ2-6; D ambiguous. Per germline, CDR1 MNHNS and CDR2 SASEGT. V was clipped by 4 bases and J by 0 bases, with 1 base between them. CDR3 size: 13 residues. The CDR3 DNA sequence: TGTGCCAGCAGTGCCTCTGGGGCCAACGTCCTGACTTTC. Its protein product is CASSASGANVLTF.

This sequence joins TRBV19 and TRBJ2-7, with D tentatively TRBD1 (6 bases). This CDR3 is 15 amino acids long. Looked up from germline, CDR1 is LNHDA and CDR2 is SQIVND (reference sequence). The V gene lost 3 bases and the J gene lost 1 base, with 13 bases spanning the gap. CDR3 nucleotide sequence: TGTGCCAGTAGTATTGAGGCAGGGGTTTCCTACGAGCAGTACTTC. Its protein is CASSIEAGVSYEQYF. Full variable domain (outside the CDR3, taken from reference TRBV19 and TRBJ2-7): DGGITQSPKYLFRKEGQNVTLSCEQNLNHDAMYWYRQDPGQGLRLIYYSQIVNDFQKGDIAEGYSVSREKKESFPLTVTSAQKNPTAFYLCASSIEAGVSYEQYFGPGTRLTVT.

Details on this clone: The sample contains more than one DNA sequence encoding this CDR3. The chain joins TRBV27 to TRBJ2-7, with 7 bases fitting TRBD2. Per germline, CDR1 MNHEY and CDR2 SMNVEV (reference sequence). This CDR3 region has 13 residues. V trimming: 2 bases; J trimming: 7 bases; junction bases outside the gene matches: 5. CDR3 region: CASSLGGSYEQYF. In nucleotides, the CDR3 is TGTGCCAGCAGTTTAGGCGGGAGCTATGAGCAGTACTTC.

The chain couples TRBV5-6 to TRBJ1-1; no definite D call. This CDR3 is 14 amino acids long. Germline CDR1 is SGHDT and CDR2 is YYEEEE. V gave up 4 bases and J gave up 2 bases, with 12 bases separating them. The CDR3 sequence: CASSPRALNTEAFF. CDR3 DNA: TGTGCCAGCAGCCCGCGGGCCCTAAACACTGAAGCTTTCTTT. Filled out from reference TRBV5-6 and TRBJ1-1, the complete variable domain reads DAGVTQSPTHLIKTRGQQVTLRCSPKSGHDTVSWYQQALGQGPQFIFQYYEEEERQRGNFPDRFSGHQFPNYSSELNVNALLLGDSALYLCASSPRALNTEAFFGQGTRLTVV.

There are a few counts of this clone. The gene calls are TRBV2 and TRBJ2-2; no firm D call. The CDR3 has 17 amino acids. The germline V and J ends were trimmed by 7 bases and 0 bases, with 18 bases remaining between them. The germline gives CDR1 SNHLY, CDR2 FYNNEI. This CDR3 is CASTYKGSPTNTGELFF. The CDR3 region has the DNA TGTGCCAGCACCTATAAAGGTTCCCCCACGAACACCGGGGAGCTGTTTTTT.

The CDR3 DNA sequence: TGTGCCAGCAAGAGCGGGAGCTCCTACAATGAGCAGTTCTTC. Amino acid sequence: CASKSGSSYNEQFF. The V and J genes are TRBV2 and TRBJ2-1; TRBD2 agrees at 8 bases. The CDR3 has 14 amino acids. From germline, CDR1 is SNHLY and CDR2 FYNNEI. The V segment lost 7 bases and the J segment 0 bases; nucleotides outside the gene matches: 2.

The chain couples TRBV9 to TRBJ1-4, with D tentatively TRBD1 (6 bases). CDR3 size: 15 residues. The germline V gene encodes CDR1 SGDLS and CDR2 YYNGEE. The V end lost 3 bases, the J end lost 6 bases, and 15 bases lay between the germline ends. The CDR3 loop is CASSATGGGDEKLFF. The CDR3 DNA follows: TGTGCCAGCAGCGCCACTGGGGGGGGCGATGAAAAACTGTTTTTT.

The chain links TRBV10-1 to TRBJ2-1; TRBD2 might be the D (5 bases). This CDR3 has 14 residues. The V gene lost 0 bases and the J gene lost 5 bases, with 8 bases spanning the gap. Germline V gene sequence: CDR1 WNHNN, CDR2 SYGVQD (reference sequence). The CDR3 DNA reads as TGCGCCAGCAGTGAGTCGAGGGTCCACAATGAGCAGTTCTTC. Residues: CASSESRVHNEQFF.

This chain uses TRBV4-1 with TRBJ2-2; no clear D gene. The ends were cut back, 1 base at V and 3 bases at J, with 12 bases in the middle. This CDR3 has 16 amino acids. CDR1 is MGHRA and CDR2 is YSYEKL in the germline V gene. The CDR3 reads CASSQGRWTYTGELFF. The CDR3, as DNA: TGCGCCAGCAGCCAAGGGCGATGGACGTACACCGGGGAGCTGTTTTTT.

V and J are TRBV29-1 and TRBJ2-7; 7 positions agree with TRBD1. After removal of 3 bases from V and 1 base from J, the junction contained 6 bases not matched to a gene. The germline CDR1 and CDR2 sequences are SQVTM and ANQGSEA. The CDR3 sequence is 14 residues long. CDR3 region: CSVESTGESYEQYF. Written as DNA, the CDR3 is TGCAGCGTTGAGTCAACAGGGGAATCCTACGAGCAGTACTTC.

This chain's CDR3 is CSATPPDDNEQFF. In nucleotides, the CDR3 is TGCAGCGCCACCCCGCCAGACGACAATGAGCAGTTCTTC. The rearrangement links TRBV29-1 to TRBJ2-1; D gene ambiguous. Trimming removed 7 bases at V and 5 bases at J, with 15 bases between. The CDR3 is made up of 13 amino acids. CDR1 is SQVTM and CDR2 is ANQGSEA in the germline V gene.